The entry that follows covers one TCR beta chain sequence. Compared with the rest of its sample, this clonotype is medium-sized (0.01 to 0.1%). The clone's antigen remains unknown. The input lacks base qualities; no much larger clone sits a single base away. CDR1 and CDR2 were assigned from the germline V gene as SGHAT and FQNNGV. CDR3 length: 13 amino acids, cysteine to phenylalanine. The sequence is cut down to CDR3 DNA, 39 bases in frame from base 1. Trimming takes 0 bases from V and 0 bases from J, and the germline ends sit 2 bases apart. The AllPrep DNA/RNA mini kit was used to purify genomic DNA and total RNA at the same time from each of the ten tumor samples. Every RNA sample had an OD 260/280 ratio above 1.9 and an RNA integrity number above 6.5. This specimen comes from a study of tumor-infiltrating lymphocytes in glioblastoma multiforme (dated by TCRdb to 2016 to 2017). Regarding the research as a whole: To find out whether intratumoral genomic heterogeneity fosters TIL diversity, the study jointly investigated somatic mutations, TIL diversity and immune response activity. Overall study outcomes, separate from this receptor: Generalizability is limited because the TCR and somatic mutation analysis included only one glioblastoma patient. T cells were not sorted into functional subsets, and such sorting was noted by the authors as a future improvement. Clone frequencies may be distorted by RNA-based TCR sequencing because unequal numbers of TCR transcripts are carried by T cells.

Using a modified ARM-PCR protocol with multiple V-beta primers and a C-beta primer, the team built TCRB libraries from RNA through three nested multiplex PCR rounds. ProtoScript II Reverse Transcriptase and a C-beta primer were used to synthesize TCRB-specific cDNA from approximately 0.51 ug total RNA. No unique molecular identifiers were described for the TCRB libraries. In the third PCR, barcodes and adapters were added over about 24 cycles using Deep VentR (exo-) polymerase, and bands of 250-500 bp were then gel purified. An Illumina HiSeq 2500 generating 250 bp paired-end reads was used to sequence the TCRB libraries. Turning to the authors' computational methods: The reads were cleaned with Trimmomatic, merged with FLASH and assigned V, D and J segments with MiGEC before being analyzed in VDJtools. Repertoire diversity was quantified with the Shannon-Wiener diversity index calculated using VDJtools. The public reads were reanalyzed by TCRdb: fastp trimming at Q25, MiXCR alignment, in-frame beta chains only. Duplicate CDR3 protein sequences are folded into a single record with the most common DNA and genes. What appears here as the V and J calls and clone size reflects TCRdb's work, not the paper's. The sample data list 25,000 to 35,000 distinct CDR3 sequences, and under 70% of these were observed just once. Around 33% of the sample lies in the top ten.

The receptor chain draws on TRBV11-2 and TRBJ1-1; no D gene is confidently identified. Sequencing input: brain tumor tissue. The source is a male donor with glioblastoma. The nucleotide sequence is given as TGTGCCAGCAGCTTAGAACTGAACACTGAAGCTTTCTTT. Its translation is CASSLELNTEAFF.